The 10 T cell receptor beta chains below all came from one sample that was sequenced in a study of blood T cell repertoires in COVID-19. Libraries were prepared by immunoSEQ multiplex PCR; TCRdb keeps only in-frame clonotypes and omits some of them. The data show about 480,000 clones, around 89% seen once. Input material: PBMCs or T cells enriched from blood (not recorded which). These TCRs come from a woman in her thirties or forties who had recovered from COVID-19.

The rearrangement joins TRBV7-9 to TRBJ2-3; D gene ambiguous. This CDR3 region has 15 residues. Trimming cost V 2 bases and J 5 bases, with 14 bases left between them. The germline V gene has CDR1 SEHNR and CDR2 FQNEAQ (reference sequence). CDR3 in amino acids: CASSLTTSRRDTQYF. The CDR3 DNA sequence: TGTGCCAGCAGCTTAACTACCAGTCGTAGAGATACGCAGTATTTT.

This chain joins TRBV20-1 and TRBJ1-4; TRBD1 agrees at 9 bases. The germline V gene encodes CDR1 DFQATT and CDR2 SNEGSKA (reference sequence). The J segment lost 7 bases and the V segment lost 3 bases, leaving 9 bases of the junction unmatched. The CDR3 length is 15 residues. Here the CDR3 reads CSASPLTGGLEKLFF. The DNA of the CDR3 is TGCAGTGCTAGTCCCCTCACAGGGGGCCTTGAAAAACTGTTTTTT.

The sample holds one count of this clone. The CDR3 carries no conserved terminal phenylalanine or tryptophan, so it likely arises from a read error. The DNA is omitted, as the CDR3 cannot be located on it reliably, and the CDR3 follows TCRdb's listing. The J gene is TRBJ1-1, the V gene TRBV12-3 or TRBV12-4; the table's D call, TRBD1, has no DNA check behind it. The CDR3 length equals 12 residues, ends included. The CDR3: CASSFLGTAPYI.

CDR3 loop: CASSIMRETQYF. The CDR3 DNA sequence: TGTGCCAGCAGCATAATGAGAGAGACCCAGTACTTC. The V gene is TRBV5-5, the J gene TRBJ2-5, with unresolved D. Per the germline V gene, CDR1 is SGHKS and CDR2 is YYEKEE (reference sequence). The CDR3 contains 12 residues. With 4 bases removed from V and 4 bases from J, the gap between germline ends came to 8 bases.

This clone came up once. This chain links TRBV13 with TRBJ2-5; no clear D. Trimming removed 3 bases at V and 2 bases at J, with 7 bases between. The CDR3 is 13 residues long. Germline-derived CDR1 and CDR2 are PRHDT and FYEKMQ (reference sequence). The CDR3 coding sequence is TGTGCCAGCAGCTTCCCGAGGCAAGAGACCCAGTACTTC. Translating it yields CASSFPRQETQYF.

This sequence joins TRBV18 and TRBJ1-1, with D possibly TRBD1 on 5 matching bases. Germline V CDR1 and CDR2: KGHSH, LQKENI. CDR3 size: 15 residues. V was clipped by 4 bases and J by 8 bases, with 20 bases between them. CDR3 in amino acids: CASSRGGAGSREAFF. The CDR3 DNA reads as TGTGCCAGCTCACGGGGGGGAGCCGGGTCCCGGGAAGCTTTCTTT.

The chain carries TRBV9 and TRBJ2-2, with 7 bases matching TRBD1. Losses at the gene ends were 3 bases for V and 0 bases for J; bases not matched to a gene: 5. CDR1 SGDLS and CDR2 YYNGEE come from the germline V gene. CDR3 size: 16 residues. The CDR3 region is CASSASGGTNTGELFF. For the CDR3, the DNA is TGTGCCAGCAGCGCATCAGGGGGTACGAACACCGGGGAGCTGTTTTTT.

This clone occurred once. V is TRBV18 and J is TRBJ2-5, with 10 nucleotides matching TRBD2. In germline, CDR1 is KGHSH, CDR2 LQKENI. V gave up 0 bases and J gave up 4 bases; unmatched junction bases: 11. This CDR3 region has 18 residues. CDR3 nucleotides: TGTGCCAGCTCACCACCGTCAGCGGGAGGGTTCCGTCGAGAGACCCAGTACTTC. Its translation is CASSPPSAGGFRRETQYF.

The gene calls are TRBV19 and TRBJ2-2, with 12 bases that match TRBD2. The V segment lost 3 bases and the J segment 9 bases; nucleotides outside the gene matches: 8. Germline assignment: CDR1 LNHDA and CDR2 SQIVND (reference sequence). The CDR3 runs 16 residues. This chain's CDR3 is CASSIRTSGIGRELFF. Here the CDR3 DNA reads TGTGCCAGTAGTATCCGGACTAGCGGGATCGGCCGGGAGCTGTTTTTT. The whole variable domain, remainder taken from reference TRBV19 and TRBJ2-2, is DGGITQSPKYLFRKEGQNVTLSCEQNLNHDAMYWYRQDPGQGLRLIYYSQIVNDFQKGDIAEGYSVSREKKESFPLTVTSAQKNPTAFYLCASSIRTSGIGRELFFGEGSRLTVL.

This rearrangement joins TRBV6-6 to TRBJ1-5; 9 bases fit TRBD1. J gave up 1 base and V 5 bases, and 12 bases lay outside the gene matches. There are 18 residues in the CDR3. Germline CDR1 is MNHNY and CDR2 is SVGAGI (reference sequence). Here the CDR3 reads CASSQTGTGYVSNQPQHF. In DNA, the CDR3 is TGTGCCAGCAGTCAAACCGGGACAGGGTATGTGAGCAATCAGCCCCAGCATTTT.